These T cell receptor beta chains were read from a single sample in a study of T cell responses to AZD1222 COVID-19 vaccine. Sequencing was performed with immunoSEQ multiplex PCR; in TCRdb, only in-frame clones are kept and a portion is missing. The sample has about 150,000 clones, 92% seen once. Specimen: peripheral blood, collected on day 0 of AZD1222 vaccination. These TCRs come from an adult in good health. The CDR3 runs from the conserved cysteine through the conserved F or W. Fields, in order: D gene, clone size, CDR3 length, V gene, J gene, CDR3 DNA, CDR3 protein. The D gene is left open where the match is weak. Only part of the rows carry a size: once, few, many, or a class if the clone is expanded.

>.|.|12|TRBV5-8|TRBJ1-1
TGTGCCAGCAGCTACCGGGACACTGAAGCTTTCTTT
CASSYRDTEAFF
>.|.|16|TRBV10-3|TRBJ2-1
TGTGCCATCAGTGATCGGAGGGGACTCTCCGGGGATGAGCAGTTCTTC
CAISDRRGLSGDEQFF
>.|.|16|TRBV12-1|TRBJ1-5
TGTGCCAGCAGCGGGTGGGACAAGAATAGCAATCAGCCCCAGCATTTT
CASSGWDKNSNQPQHF
>TRBD1|.|19|TRBV6-4|TRBJ2-1
TGTGCCAGCAGCGCTCCGGGACAGGGGCAACCACGGCCAGGCAATGAGCAGTTCTTC
CASSAPGQGQPRPGNEQFF
>TRBD2|once|15|TRBV4-1|TRBJ2-2
TGCGCCAGCAGCCAAAGGGCGGGAGGAACCGGGGAGCTGTTTTTT
CASSQRAGGTGELFF
>.|.|13|TRBV10-3|TRBJ2-7
TGTGCCACCTCACGGAGGGAAAGCTACGAGCAGTACTTC
CATSRRESYEQYF
>.|.|14|TRBV13|TRBJ1-1
TGTGCCAGCAGCTTCGGCTTTCGGGGCACTGAAGCTTTCTTT
CASSFGFRGTEAFF
>.|.|14|TRBV18|TRBJ2-2
TGTGCCAGCTCCACTCCGGACCTCACCGGGGAGCTGTTTTTT
CASSTPDLTGELFF
>.|.|14|TRBV5-6|TRBJ2-1
TGTGCCAGCAGCTTGGCCGGACAGAACAATGAGCAGTTCTTC
CASSLAGQNNEQFF
>.|once|15|TRBV19|TRBJ2-3
TGTGCCAGTAGAGTGGGTCCAACCTCGGGAGATACGCAGTATTTT
CASRVGPTSGDTQYF
>.|.|14|TRBV7-2|TRBJ2-7
TGTGCCAGCAGCTTAAAAGGGCTATCCTACGAGCAGTACTTC
CASSLKGLSYEQYF
>.|.|13|TRBV2|TRBJ1-1
TGTGCCAGCAGCCAACAGGGAAACACTGAAGCTTTCTTT
CASSQQGNTEAFF
>.|.|19|TRBV9|TRBJ2-2
TGTGCCAGCAGCGGATCCCTCGCGGGGACGGGAAGACGGACCGGGGAGCTGTTTTTT
CASSGSLAGTGRRTGELFF
>TRBD2|.|15|TRBV7-2|TRBJ2-3
TGTGCCAGCAGCCCGAGCGGGAGTCGGGCAGATACGCAGTATTTT
CASSPSGSRADTQYF
>.|.|16|TRBV19|TRBJ2-7
TGTGCCAGTAGTGGTAGCGCTCAAAGGAGCTCCTACGAGCAGTACTTC
CASSGSAQRSSYEQYF
>.|.|12|TRBV30|TRBJ2-7
TGTGCCTGGAGGGACAACTCCTACGAGCAGTACTTC
CAWRDNSYEQYF
>TRBD2|.|15|TRBV27|TRBJ2-1
TGTGCCAGCAGTACTAGCGGGAGCTTCACCAATGAGCAGTTCTTC
CASSTSGSFTNEQFF
>.|.|16|TRBV21-1|TRBJ2-1
TGTGCCAGCGAGCAATGGTGGCGGGAAATTTACAATGAGCAGTTCTTC
CASEQWWREIYNEQFF
>TRBD2|.|13|TRBV7-2|TRBJ2-5
TGTGCCAGCAGCTTAAGGCGGGAGGGGACCCAGTACTTC
CASSLRREGTQYF
>.|.|14|TRBV10-3|TRBJ1-5
TGTGCCATCAGTGAGTCGACCGGGGGGCAGCCCCAGCATTTT
CAISESTGGQPQHF
>.|.|14|TRBV19|TRBJ1-1
TGTGCCAGTAGGGAGGGCAGTGTGAACACTGAAGCTTTCTTT
CASREGSVNTEAFF
>.|.|13|TRBV19|TRBJ2-7
TGTGCCAGTAGTATCTTGGGGACCTACGAGCAGTACTTC
CASSILGTYEQYF
>.|.|15|TRBV5-4|TRBJ1-4
TGTGCCAGCAGCTTGGGTATCGGGGGCGCTGAAAAACTGTTTTTT
CASSLGIGGAEKLFF
>TRBD2|.|16|TRBV6-5|TRBJ2-4
TGTGCCAGCAGTTACTCGGGACTAGCGGGACTCAACATTCAGTACTTC
CASSYSGLAGLNIQYF